There are a few counts of the clone carrying this T cell receptor beta chain. Antigen: not known. The sample is drawn from a study of identical twins. General study points: Zero-insertion findings could be partly confounded by invariant cells (MAIT and iNKT cells). Sequences that were out-of-frame, alpha and twin-shared displayed an excess of low generation probability.

The cDNA had a unique molecular identifier and a template-switch universal primer site. TCRdb independently ran MiXCR on the 5' RACE reads; one entry per CDR3 protein. Of a few hundred thousand distinct CDR3 sequences listed, around 12% are singletons. These records were also assigned to another study, of yellow fever vaccine responses in identical twins.

This clonotype was sampled from a woman between 18 and 29 years old in good health. What was sequenced was CD8+ T cells sorted from blood.

The CDR3 here is CASGPPIYGYTF. DNA for the CDR3: TGTGCCAGCGGACCCCCCATCTATGGCTACACCTTC. This chain uses TRBV9 with TRBJ1-2; D gene uncertain. Looked up from germline, CDR1 is SGDLS and CDR2 is YYNGEE. V dropped 7 bases and J dropped 4 bases, with 11 bases sitting between them. The CDR3 runs 12 residues.